The entry below gives a single T cell receptor (beta chain) sequence along with its context. Per the germline V gene, CDR1 is SNHLY and CDR2 is FYNNEI. V lost 4 bases and J lost 2; bases outside the gene matches: 17. The CDR3 is 19 amino acids. This table comes from immunoSEQ multiplex PCR, and its TCRdb copy is limited to in-frame clones, with some not included. The repertoire includes under 150,000 clones, 80% to 85% of them detected once, and less than 5% sits in the top ten. This sample was included in a study of T cell responses to AZD1222 COVID-19 vaccine. This TCR was sampled from an adult in good health. The starting material was peripheral blood, obtained on day 0 of MenACWY control vaccination. V gene TRBV2 combines with J gene TRBJ2-5, with 9 nucleotides matching TRBD2. The CDR3 protein is CASSGDPGTSHINQETQYF. The CDR3, as DNA: TGTGCCAGCAGTGGGGATCCCGGGACTAGCCACATTAATCAAGAGACCCAGTACTTC.